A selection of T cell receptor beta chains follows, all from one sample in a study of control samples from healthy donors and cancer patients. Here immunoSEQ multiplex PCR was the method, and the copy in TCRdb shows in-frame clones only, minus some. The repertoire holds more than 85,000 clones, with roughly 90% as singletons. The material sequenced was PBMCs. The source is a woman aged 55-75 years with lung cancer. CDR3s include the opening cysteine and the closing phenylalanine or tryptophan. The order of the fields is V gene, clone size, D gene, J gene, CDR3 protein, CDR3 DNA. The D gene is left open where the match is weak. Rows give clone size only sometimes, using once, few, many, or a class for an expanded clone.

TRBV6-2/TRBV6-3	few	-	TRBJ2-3	CASSYQLLGVADTQYF	TGTGCCAGCAGTTACCAATTACTGGGGGTGGCAGATACGCAGTATTTT
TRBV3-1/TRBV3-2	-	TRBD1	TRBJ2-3	CASSQDRGTGSTDTQYF	TGTGCCAGCAGCCAAGACAGGGGGACAGGAAGCACAGATACGCAGTATTTT
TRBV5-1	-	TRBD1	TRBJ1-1	CASRRTGENTEAFF	TGCGCCAGCAGAAGGACAGGAGAGAACACTGAAGCTTTCTTT
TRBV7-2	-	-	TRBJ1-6	CASSLGAVGSPLHF	TGTGCCAGCAGCTTAGGGGCGGTGGGTTCACCCCTCCACTTT
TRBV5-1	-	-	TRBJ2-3	CASSSSTDTQYF	TGCGCCAGCAGCTCCTCCACAGATACGCAGTATTTT
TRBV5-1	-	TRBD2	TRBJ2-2	CASSLGIAGVSGELFF	TGCGCCAGCAGCTTGGGAATAGCGGGAGTGTCGGGGGAGCTGTTTTTT
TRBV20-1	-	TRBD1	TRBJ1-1	CSASETGARYTEAFF	TGCAGTGCTAGTGAGACAGGGGCTAGGTACACTGAAGCTTTCTTT
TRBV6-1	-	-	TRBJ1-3	CASSEGYRTLSGNTIYF	TGTGCCAGCAGTGAAGGGTACCGGACCCTCTCTGGAAACACCATATATTTT
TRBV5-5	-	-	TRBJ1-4	CASSLGGVGEKLFF	TGTGCCAGCAGCTTGGGGGGCGTCGGGGAAAAACTGTTTTTT
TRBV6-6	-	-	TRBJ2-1	CASSYNAGKYEQFF	TGTGCCAGCAGTTACAACGCAGGGAAGTATGAGCAGTTCTTC
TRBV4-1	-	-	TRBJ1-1	CASRPLPTVNTEAFF	TGCGCCAGCAGACCCCTACCGACAGTGAACACTGAAGCTTTCTTT
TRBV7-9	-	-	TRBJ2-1	CASSLGEGLEYNEQFF	TGTGCCAGCAGCTTAGGGGAAGGTTTAGAGTACAATGAGCAGTTCTTC
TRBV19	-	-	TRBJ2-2	CASRMGQNTGELFF	TGTGCCAGTAGAATGGGCCAGAACACCGGGGAGCTGTTTTTT
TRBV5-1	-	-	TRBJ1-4	CASSLGSATNEKLFF	TGCGCCAGCAGCTTGGGGTCGGCTACTAATGAAAAACTGTTTTTT
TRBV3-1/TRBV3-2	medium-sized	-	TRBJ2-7	CASSLGGDEQYF	TGTGCCAGCAGCCTAGGAGGCGACGAGCAGTACTTC
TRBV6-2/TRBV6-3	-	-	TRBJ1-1	CASSYLSRDIPNTEAFF	TGTGCCAGCAGTTACCTGTCCCGGGACATCCCGAACACTGAAGCTTTCTTT
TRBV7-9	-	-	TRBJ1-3	CASSRDRSSGNTIYF	TGTGCCAGCAGCCGCGACAGGAGCTCTGGAAACACCATATATTTT
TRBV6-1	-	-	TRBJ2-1	CASSEVGPTSNEQFF	TGTGCCAGCAGTGAGGTAGGACCCACATCAAATGAGCAGTTCTTC
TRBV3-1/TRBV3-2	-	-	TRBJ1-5	CASSQRTGNQPQHF	TGTGCCAGCAGCCAGAGGACGGGCAATCAGCCCCAGCATTTT
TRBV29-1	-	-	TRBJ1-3	CSVVITNSGNTIYF	TGCAGCGTTGTGATTACAAACTCTGGAAACACCATATATTTT
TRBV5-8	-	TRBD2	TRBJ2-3	CASSLLVAGRAADTQYF	TGTGCCAGCAGCTTGTTGGTAGCCGGGAGGGCCGCAGATACGCAGTATTTT
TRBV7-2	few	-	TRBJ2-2	CASSFQGHVNTGELFF	TGTGCCAGCAGCTTCCAGGGACACGTTAACACCGGGGAGCTGTTTTTT
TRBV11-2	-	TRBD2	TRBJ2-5	CASSLLAGGGETQYF	TGTGCCAGCAGCTTACTAGCGGGGGGGGGAGAGACCCAGTACTTC
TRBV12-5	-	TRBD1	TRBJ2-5	CASVGTGEETQYF	TGTGCTAGTGTTGGGACAGGGGAAGAGACCCAGTACTTC
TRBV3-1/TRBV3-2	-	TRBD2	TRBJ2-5	CASSRGTSGIGTQYF	TGTGCCAGCAGTCGGGGGACTAGCGGGATTGGGACCCAGTACTTC
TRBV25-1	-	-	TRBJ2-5	CASSSGRVGDQETQYF	TGTGCCAGCAGCAGCGGTAGAGTAGGGGACCAAGAGACCCAGTACTTC
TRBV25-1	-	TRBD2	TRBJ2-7	CASSDAGDYSYEQYF	TGTGCCAGCAGTGATGCGGGGGACTACTCCTACGAGCAGTACTTC
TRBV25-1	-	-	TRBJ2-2	CASSSAALRVGELFF	TGTGCCAGCAGTTCCGCAGCTTTGCGGGTCGGGGAGCTGTTTTTT
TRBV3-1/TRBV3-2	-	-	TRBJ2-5	CASLTAGTQYF	TGTGCCAGCCTCACCGCGGGGACCCAGTACTTC
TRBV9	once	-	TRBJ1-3	CASSPDQRNTIYF	TGTGCCAGCAGCCCAGATCAGAGAAACACCATATATTTT
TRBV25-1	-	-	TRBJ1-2	CASSEFTTEINYGYTF	TGTGCCAGCAGTGAATTTACGACAGAGATTAACTATGGCTACACCTTC
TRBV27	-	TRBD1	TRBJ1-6	CASSAGQGNSPLHF	TGTGCCAGCAGCGCGGGACAGGGGAATTCACCCCTCCACTTT
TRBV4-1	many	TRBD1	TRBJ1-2	CASSQEVGTVPVGNYGYTF	TGCGCCAGCAGCCAAGAAGTAGGGACAGTCCCCGTTGGAAACTATGGCTACACCTTC
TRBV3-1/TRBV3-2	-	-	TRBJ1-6	CASSQVWAADSPLHF	TGTGCCAGCAGCCAAGTCTGGGCAGCGGATTCACCCCTCCACTTT
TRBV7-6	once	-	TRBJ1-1	CASSPAGRLNTEAFF	TGTGCCAGCAGCCCGGCGGGTCGGCTGAACACTGAAGCTTTCTTT
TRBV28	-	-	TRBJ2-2	CASSPPRWGTPNTGELFF	TGTGCCAGCAGTCCCCCACGATGGGGGACCCCGAACACCGGGGAGCTGTTTTTT
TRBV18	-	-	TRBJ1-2	CASSPDSGNGYTF	TGTGCCAGCTCCCCGGACAGCGGTAATGGCTACACCTTC
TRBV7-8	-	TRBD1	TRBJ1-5	CASSSNSRTGIGQPQHF	TGTGCCAGCAGTTCTAACTCAAGGACAGGGATCGGACAGCCCCAGCATTTT
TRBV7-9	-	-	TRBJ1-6	CASSLSGESPLHF	TGTGCCAGCAGCTTGAGCGGGGAATCACCCCTCCACTTT
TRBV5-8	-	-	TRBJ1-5	CASSLAYLLAGQPQHF	TGTGCCAGCAGCTTGGCTTACCTCCTTGCGGGTCAGCCCCAGCATTTT
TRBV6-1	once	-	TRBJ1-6	CASSEESRSYNSPLHF	TGTGCCAGCAGTGAAGAGTCCCGCTCCTATAATTCACCCCTCCACTTT
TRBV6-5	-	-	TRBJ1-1	CASSLGVEGTEAFF	TGTGCCAGCAGCTTGGGAGTGGAAGGCACTGAAGCTTTCTTT
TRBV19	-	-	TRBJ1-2	CASSIDPVYGYTF	TGTGCCAGTAGTATAGACCCGGTCTATGGCTACACCTTC
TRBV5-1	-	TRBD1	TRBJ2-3	CASSLGQDTSTDTQYF	TGCGCCAGCAGCTTAGGACAGGATACTAGCACAGATACGCAGTATTTT
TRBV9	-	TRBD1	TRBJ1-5	CASSVGQGPNQPQHF	TGTGCCAGCAGCGTAGGACAGGGGCCGAATCAGCCCCAGCATTTT
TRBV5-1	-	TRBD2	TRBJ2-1	CASSSTSGEYNEQFF	TGCGCCAGCAGCTCTACTAGCGGGGAATACAATGAGCAGTTCTTC
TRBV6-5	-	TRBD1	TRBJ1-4	CASRGTDPEKLFF	TGTGCCAGCAGGGGGACAGACCCTGAAAAACTGTTTTTT
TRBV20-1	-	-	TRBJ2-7	CSARTPEQQYF	TGCAGTGCTAGGACCCCGGAGCAGCAGTACTTC